The clone carrying this T cell receptor (beta chain) appeared many times. Its antigen is unidentified. 5'RACE template switching added a universal primer site and UMIs to TCR cDNA. Using its own MiXCR run on the 5' RACE reads, TCRdb lists one record per CDR3 protein. The table shows more than 120,000 distinct CDR3 sequences, with around 7.7% occurring only once. CDR3 length: 13 amino acids. V was cut by 0 bases and J by 8 bases, with 7 bases left in between. Germline V lookup: CDR1 KGHDR, CDR2 SFDVKD. This sample was included in a study of T cells after yellow fever vaccination. Study conclusions and caveats: The secondary response was weaker, and its peak arrived faster, on day 5 versus 15. A limited proportion of clonotypes was detected within both the CD4 and CD8 compartments. The booster response re-showed most primary clones: about 96% CD4, approximately 86% CD8.

The TCR originated in a man aged 25 to 45 who received the YFV17D yellow fever vaccine. Sequencing was performed on CD4+ T cells sorted from PBMCs, taken 5 days after the yellow fever booster vaccination. V usage is TRBV24-1 and J usage is TRBJ2-1, with D perhaps matching TRBD2 (5 bases). DNA for the CDR3: TGTGCCACCAGTGATTTGTGGCGGGATGAGCAGTTCTTC. Residues: CATSDLWRDEQFF.